The 16 T cell receptor beta chains in this list originate from one sample, sequenced in a study of T-cell reconstitution after alpha-beta-depleted transplantation in children. The library targeted TCRbeta and was prepared with unique molecular identifiers. MiXCR, run by TCRdb on the PCR reads, gives a single entry per CDR3 protein. The sample contains about 190,000 distinct CDR3 sequences, around 10% of which appear only once. This material consisted of PBMCs, taken before TCRalphabeta/CD19-depleted stem cell transplant. These receptors originate from a boy aged 2 to 9 with acute myeloid leukemia, due to receive a stem cell transplant.

This clonotype was counted many times. CDR3 coding DNA: TGCGCCAGCAGCTTACAGGGGCCCTCTGAAGCTTTCTTT. Encoded protein: CASSLQGPSEAFF. The chain carries TRBV5-1 and TRBJ1-1; the match to TRBD1 covers 7 bases. The germline CDR1 and CDR2 sequences are SGHRS and YFSETQ. Trimming removed 2 bases from V and 6 bases from J; junction bases left unmatched: 4. The CDR3 is made up of 13 amino acids.

A note on this clonotype: Being one base from a much bigger clone, this may be a read error. The V gene is TRBV12-3 or TRBV12-4, the J gene TRBJ2-4, with TRBD2 matching 13 bases. The CDR3 is made up of 16 amino acids. The CDR3, as DNA: TGTGCCAGCCGGACTAGCGGGAGCGGGGCCAAAGACATTCAGTACTTC. This codes for CASRTSGSGAKDIQYF.

This clonotype appeared many times. V gene TRBV29-1 combines with J gene TRBJ2-1, with 9 positions matching TRBD1. The CDR3 spans 14 residues. The germline V gene has CDR1 SQVTM and CDR2 ANQGSEA. Trimming cost V 4 bases and J 3 bases; bases outside gene matches: 4. CDR3 coding DNA: TGCAGCGTTGTGGACAGGGGTTACTACAATGAGCAGTTCTTC. Amino acid sequence: CSVVDRGYYNEQFF.

This clonotype was detected ten times or more. CDR3 sequence: CASGGDSNQPQHF. The CDR3 bases are TGTGCCAGCGGGGGGGATAGCAATCAGCCCCAGCATTTT. This chain joins TRBV12-3 or TRBV12-4 and TRBJ1-5; D may be TRBD1 (5 bases). Trimming shortened V by 8 bases and J by 0 bases, and 8 bases separated the two germline ends. This CDR3 has 13 amino acids.

This clonotype showed up many times. The V call is TRBV5-1, the J call TRBJ2-3, with 12 bases that match TRBD2. The CDR3 extends over 15 amino acids. The junction had 6 bases not matched to a gene; V was cut back by 4 bases and J by 6 bases. Germline CDR1 reads SGHRS; CDR2 reads YFSETQ. CDR3 sequence: CASSLLAGGPDTQYF. Written as DNA, the CDR3 is TGCGCCAGCAGCCTCCTAGCGGGAGGGCCGGATACGCAGTATTTT.

Ten or more counts support this clonotype. The chain uses TRBV7-9 and TRBJ2-1; D is possibly TRBD2 (5 bases). The CDR3 totals 17 residues. Trimming took off 4 bases at V and 0 bases at J, with 16 bases between the two ends. Germline CDR1 and CDR2: SEHNR and FQNEAQ (reference sequence). CDR3 in amino acids: CASSSSVLDFSYNEQFF. The CDR3 nucleotides read TGTGCCAGCAGCTCGTCCGTACTAGATTTCTCCTACAATGAGCAGTTCTTC. Supplemented by reference TRBV7-9 and TRBJ2-1, the full variable domain reads DTGVSQNPRHKITKRGQNVTFRCDPISEHNRLYWYRQTLGQGPEFLTYFQNEAQLEKSRLLSDRFSAERPKGSFSTLEIQRTEQGDSAMYLCASSSSVLDFSYNEQFFGPGTRLTVL.

In the case of this clonotype: One junction end does not reproduce the germline sequence, and a read error may be involved. The chain links TRBV15 to TRBJ2-7; 10 nucleotides align to TRBD2. CDR3 size: 15 residues. The germline CDR1 and CDR2 sequences are LNHNV and YYDKDF (reference sequence). CDR3 in DNA: TGTGCCATCAGCAGAGAGCCTAGCGGGAGTTACCAGCAGTACTTC. It yields the protein CAISREPSGSYQQYF.

The sample holds many counts of this clonotype. The chain employs TRBV7-8 and TRBJ2-5; 11 nucleotides line up with TRBD1. CDR1 is SGHVS and CDR2 is FQNEAQ in the germline V gene. This CDR3 spans 15 amino acids. Germline trimming cut 5 bases from V and 4 bases from J; bases unmatched to any gene: 6. The CDR3 DNA reads TGTGCCAGCAGCGTCACGGGACAGGGGGGAGAGACCCAGTACTTC. This encodes CASSVTGQGGETQYF.

This clonotype was observed at least ten times. V is TRBV7-3 and J is TRBJ2-1; tentatively, D is TRBD1 (5 bases). V lost 6 bases and J lost 8, with 20 bases in between. CDR1 SGHTA and CDR2 FQGTGA come from the germline V gene. This CDR3 has 15 residues. The CDR3 sequence: CASSLGATIEYEQFF. CDR3 coding DNA: TGTGCCAGCAGTTTAGGGGCCACCATAGAATATGAGCAGTTCTTC.

This clonotype has at least ten counts. V and J are TRBV5-6 and TRBJ1-2; 10 bases are shared with TRBD1. Per the germline V gene, CDR1 is SGHDT and CDR2 is YYEEEE. There are 15 residues in the CDR3. V shed 4 bases and J 1 base; nucleotides not matched to a gene: 4. The CDR3 nucleotides read TGTGCCAGCAGCCCACGGACAGGGGGTAACTATGGCTACACCTTC. Translated, it gives CASSPRTGGNYGYTF. Looking up the rest from reference TRBV5-6 and TRBJ1-2 gives the full variable domain: DAGVTQSPTHLIKTRGQQVTLRCSPKSGHDTVSWYQQALGQGPQFIFQYYEEEERQRGNFPDRFSGHQFPNYSSELNVNALLLGDSALYLCASSPRTGGNYGYTFGSGTRLTVV.

On this clonotype: Possible read error: a much larger clone is one base away. The rearrangement links TRBV4-1 to TRBJ1-5; tentatively, D is TRBD1 (5 bases). Germline CDR1 and CDR2: MGHRA and YSYEKL. V was clipped by 8 bases and J by 6 bases, with 20 bases between them. The CDR3 is 15 amino acids. This chain's CDR3 is CASGVGGDGIQPQHF. The CDR3 coding sequence is TGCGCCAGCGGTGTGGGGGGGGACGGCATTCAGCCCCAGCATTTT.

This clonotype was seen many times. The chain combines TRBV18 with TRBJ2-3; unclear D gene. Looked up from germline, CDR1 is KGHSH and CDR2 is LQKENI. V was trimmed by 3 bases and J by 4 bases, leaving 11 bases between them. This CDR3 has 14 residues. CDR3 protein: CASSPPAVADTQYF. DNA of the CDR3: TGTGCCAGCTCACCTCCCGCAGTGGCAGATACGCAGTATTTT. Combining the CDR3 with reference TRBV18 and TRBJ2-3 gives the whole variable domain NAGVMQNPRHLVRRRGQEARLRCSPMKGHSHVYWYRQLPEEGLKFMVYLQKENIIDESGMPKERFSAEFPKEGPSILRIQQVVRGDSAAYFCASSPPAVADTQYFGPGTRLTVL.

This clonotype was seen at least ten times. The V call is TRBV27, the J call TRBJ1-5; D is unresolved. V shed 6 bases and J shed 3 bases, with 9 bases lying between them. CDR1 is MNHEY, CDR2 SMNVEV, per germline (reference sequence). The CDR3 spans 13 residues. The CDR3 nucleotides are TGTGCCAGCAGCATAACAGACAATCAGCCCCAGCATTTT. It encodes CASSITDNQPQHF.

The chain carries TRBV11-2 and TRBJ2-2, with TRBD1 matching over 8 bases. CDR3 size: 16 residues. Trimming cost V 5 bases and J 6 bases; bases outside gene matches: 11. Per the germline V gene, CDR1 is SGHAT and CDR2 is FQNNGV. CDR3 nucleotides: TGTGCCAGCAGCACCTCGCAGGGGGCAGAGGCCGGGGAGCTGTTTTTT. Protein product: CASSTSQGAEAGELFF.

This clonotype appeared many times. The J gene is TRBJ2-1, the V gene TRBV20-1; D assignment may be TRBD1 or TRBD2 (5 bases each). The V and J ends lost 2 bases and 9 bases respectively, with 11 bases between them. This CDR3 spans 12 amino acids. Germline-derived CDR1 and CDR2 are DFQATT and SNEGSKA (reference sequence). The CDR3: CSARHEGLEQFF. The DNA of the CDR3 is TGCAGTGCTAGACATGAGGGGCTTGAGCAGTTCTTC.

This clonotype was picked up many times. The rearrangement links TRBV6-5 to TRBJ2-1; TRBD1 matches at 9 bases. This CDR3 comprises 13 residues. From germline, CDR1 is MNHEY and CDR2 SVGAGI. V shed 6 bases, J shed 8 bases, and the junction held 5 bases outside the gene matches. CDR3 bases: TGTGCCAGCAGGGAACGGACAGGGGATGAGCAGTTCTTC. Translation: CASRERTGDEQFF.